This TCR beta chain was recovered during a study of control samples from healthy donors and cancer patients. V was shortened by 2 bases and J by 7 bases, with 12 bases between the two germline ends. CDR1 and CDR2 from the germline V gene are SGHDT and YYEEEE. The CDR3 loop spans 14 amino acids. Only in-frame clones appear in the TCRdb table, and some are missing; sequencing was by immunoSEQ multiplex PCR. The profile shows about 60,000 clones, about nine tenths of them singletons. Sequencing used PBMCs. The sequence was obtained from a woman aged 50 to 60 with colorectal cancer. The J gene is TRBJ1-4, the V gene TRBV5-6; D possibly corresponds to TRBD1 (6 bases). The CDR3 nucleotides read TGTGCCAGCAGCTTATTACAGGGAGTTGAAAAACTGTTTTTT. Its translation is CASSLLQGVEKLFF.